The TCR beta chain under discussion was sequenced for a study of cytomegalovirus exposure and HLA in healthy donors. The donors were members of the validation cohort, which comprised roughly 130 subjects and was separate from the first cohort of 600 to 850 subjects. In germline, CDR1 is SGHNT, CDR2 YENEEA. With 3 bases removed from V and 6 bases from J, the gap between germline ends came to 5 bases. The CDR3 runs 12 residues. Whole-study findings and limits: TCR clusters originating in the first cohort tended to co-occur in the approximately 120 validation repertoires, according to a later analysis. TCR beta chains numbering some 150 were designated cytomegalovirus-associated. Reports indicated that the classifier achieved high specificity and sensitivity in diagnosing cytomegalovirus status.

A remark on this clone: Its cognate antigen is unknown.

The repertoire was sequenced with immunoSEQ multiplex PCR; TCRdb's copy has only in-frame clones and lacks some. This table has 90,000 to 150,000 clones, 88% appearing once. Sequencing used PBMCs. The TCR was taken from a woman aged 18 to 35 in good health and CMV-seropositive. The chain couples TRBV11-3 to TRBJ2-2, with D unresolved. The DNA for the CDR3 is TGTGCCAGCAGCTTCCAGGCCGGGGAGCTGTTTTTT. Translation: CASSFQAGELFF.